One sample yielded the 31 T cell receptor beta chains listed below, sequenced in a study of OX40 agonist ivuxolimab in advanced cancers. Produced via immunoSEQ multiplex PCR; TCRdb's table is partial and in-frame only. The data hold tens of thousands of clones, with around 86% observed a single time. This specimen consisted of CD4+ or CD8+ T cells sorted from blood, obtained in a trial of the OX40 agonist ivuxolimab. The receptors originated from an adult with an advanced solid tumor such as melanoma, head and neck, liver or kidney cancer.

There are a few counts of this clone. The chain combines TRBV5-6 with TRBJ2-7; the match to TRBD1 covers 8 bases. Germline lookup yields CDR1 SGHDT and CDR2 YYEEEE. CDR3 size: 14 residues. Trimming took 4 bases from V and 6 from J; bases not matched to a gene: 9. This CDR3 reads CASSGDRGPLEQYF. The CDR3 DNA follows: TGTGCCAGCAGCGGCGACAGGGGCCCCCTCGAGCAGTACTTC. The full variable domain, rest sourced from reference TRBV5-6 and TRBJ2-7, is DAGVTQSPTHLIKTRGQQVTLRCSPKSGHDTVSWYQQALGQGPQFIFQYYEEEERQRGNFPDRFSGHQFPNYSSELNVNALLLGDSALYLCASSGDRGPLEQYFGPGTRLTVT.

This clone was seen only once. The chain joins TRBV2 to TRBJ2-2; 8 bases match TRBD1. The germline CDR1 and CDR2 sequences are SNHLY and FYNNEI. This CDR3 contains 14 residues. V lost 6 bases and J lost 1; bases outside the gene matches: 1. CDR3 nucleotides: TGTGCCAGCAGCGGACAGGGGAACACCGGGGAGCTGTTTTTT. Encoded protein: CASSGQGNTGELFF.

This chain uses TRBV4-3 with TRBJ2-1, with D possibly being TRBD1 or TRBD2 (5 bases each). Germline V lookup: CDR1 LGHNA, CDR2 YSLEER. V was shortened by 0 bases and J by 2 bases, with 11 bases between the two germline ends. The CDR3 consists of 16 residues. CDR3 nucleotides: TGCGCCAGCAGCCAAGAGGGGGACGGTACCTACAATGAGCAGTTCTTC. Its protein is CASSQEGDGTYNEQFF.

The chain combines TRBV5-5 with TRBJ1-2; D gene ambiguous. Trimming cost V 1 base and J 2 bases, with 15 bases left between them. The CDR3 sequence is 16 residues long. CDR1 is SGHKS and CDR2 is YYEKEE in the germline V gene (reference sequence). The CDR3 DNA is TGTGCCAGCAGCTTGAGGTTGGGGTACAGAAACTATGGCTACACCTTC. Its protein product is CASSLRLGYRNYGYTF. Supplemented by reference TRBV5-5 and TRBJ1-2, the full variable domain reads DAGVTQSPTHLIKTRGQQVTLRCSPISGHKSVSWYQQVLGQGPQFIFQYYEKEERGRGNFPDRFSARQFPNYSSELNVNALLLGDSALYLCASSLRLGYRNYGYTFGSGTRLTVV.

The chain uses TRBV30 and TRBJ1-6; D is uncertain. This CDR3 has 14 residues. V lost 7 bases and J 0 bases, leaving 10 bases between the germline ends. Germline V gene sequence: CDR1 GTSNPN, CDR2 SVGIG (reference sequence). The CDR3: CASSSSSYNSPLHF. As DNA, the CDR3 is TGTGCCTCGAGCTCGAGCTCCTATAATTCACCCCTCCACTTT.

The chain joins TRBV28 to TRBJ2-5; 8 nucleotides match TRBD1. V lost 8 bases and J lost 0; bases outside the gene matches: 8. From germline, CDR1 is MDHEN and CDR2 SYDVKM. There are 15 residues in the CDR3. This CDR3 reads CASGRGLVYQETQYF. Written as DNA, the CDR3 is TGTGCCAGCGGCAGGGGGCTGGTTTACCAAGAGACCCAGTACTTC.

This rearrangement joins TRBV6-1 to TRBJ2-1; TRBD1 matches 8 bases. The CDR3 sequence is 16 residues long. The junction had 11 bases not matched to a gene; V was cut back by 4 bases and J by 6 bases. Germline V lookup: CDR1 MNHNS, CDR2 SASEGT. The CDR3 bases are TGTGCCAGCAGTGCCGAGGACAGGGAACCTTTCAATGAGCAGTTCTTC. It yields the protein CASSAEDREPFNEQFF.

This clone was seen a handful of times. The V gene is TRBV6-6, the J gene TRBJ2-7; 12 positions agree with TRBD1. V shed 5 bases, J shed 4 bases, and the junction held 6 bases outside the gene matches. Germline CDR1 MNHNY, CDR2 SVGAGI (reference sequence). The CDR3 extends over 15 amino acids. CDR3 DNA sequence: TGTGCCAGCAGTGCCGGGACAGGGGGCAGTTACGAGCAGTACTTC. Its translation is CASSAGTGGSYEQYF.

The rearrangement links TRBV5-4 to TRBJ2-3, with D unclear. V lost 1 base and J 4 bases, leaving 13 bases between the germline ends. Per germline, CDR1 SGHNT and CDR2 YYREEE (reference sequence). The CDR3 spans 15 residues. The CDR3 DNA sequence: TGTGCCAGCAGCTTGCGTGGGAAACCTCCAGATACGCAGTATTTT. It translates to CASSLRGKPPDTQYF.

CDR3 coding DNA: TGCGCCAGCAGCTTGAAACAGGGGTACGAAAAACTGTTTTTT. Protein product: CASSLKQGYEKLFF. V and J are TRBV5-1 and TRBJ1-4; 7 nucleotides match TRBD1. CDR3 length: 14 residues. V shed 1 base and J 8 bases; nucleotides not matched to a gene: 5. Germline-derived CDR1 and CDR2 are SGHRS and YFSETQ.

This clone was observed a single time. The CDR3: CASSSYPWTETNQPQHF. The CDR3 DNA sequence: TGTGCCAGCAGTTCCTACCCCTGGACAGAGACCAATCAGCCCCAGCATTTT. V is TRBV27 and J is TRBJ1-5, with D maybe TRBD1 (6 bases). Germline CDR1 and CDR2: MNHEY and SMNVEV (reference sequence). CDR3 length equals 17 residues. Deletions cut 4 bases from V and 3 bases from J, with 19 bases between.

The chain combines TRBV28 with TRBJ1-1, with a tentative D call TRBD1 (5 bases). Germline V gene sequence: CDR1 MDHEN, CDR2 SYDVKM. Deletions cut 5 bases from V and 1 base from J, with 8 bases between. This CDR3 has 13 residues. CDR3: CASSIGQNTEAFF. As DNA, the CDR3 is TGTGCCAGCAGTATCGGACAGAACACTGAAGCTTTCTTT. Variable domain in full (rest from reference TRBV28 and TRBJ1-1): DVKVTQSSRYLVKRTGEKVFLECVQDMDHENMFWYRQDPGLGLRLIYFSYDVKMKEKGDIPEGYSVSREKKERFSLILESASTNQTSMYLCASSIGQNTEAFFGQGTRLTVV.

V is TRBV6-1 and J is TRBJ2-3; D gene unclear. CDR1 and CDR2 from the germline V gene are MNHNS and SASEGT. Trimming took off 8 bases at V and 4 bases at J, with 7 bases between the two ends. The CDR3 sequence is 11 residues long. CDR3 residues: CASPWADTQYF. CDR3 in DNA: TGTGCCAGCCCGTGGGCAGATACGCAGTATTTT.

J is TRBJ1-1 and V is TRBV7-8; D is perhaps TRBD1 (6 bases). This CDR3 is 15 amino acids long. Trimming took 5 bases from V and 6 from J, leaving 19 bases between them. Germline V gives CDR1 SGHVS, CDR2 FQNEAQ. CDR3 sequence reads: CASSPRGGRDAEAFF. The CDR3 nucleotides are TGTGCCAGCAGCCCTCGGGGGGGCAGGGATGCTGAAGCTTTCTTT.

The rearrangement joins TRBV7-9 to TRBJ1-4; D is unresolved. The CDR3 extends over 14 amino acids. Trimming left V 6 bases short and J 3 bases short, with 11 bases between. Germline V lookup: CDR1 SEHNR, CDR2 FQNEAQ (reference sequence). CDR3 coding DNA: TGTGCCAGCAGAACTGGAGGTCCTAATGAAAAACTGTTTTTT. Its protein product is CASRTGGPNEKLFF.

This clone appeared a single time. The CDR3, as DNA: TGTGCCAGCAGCCAAGATCCGGGGGGCCGCCGTCACGGCTACACCTTC. Translated: CASSQDPGGRRHGYTF. This chain connects TRBV14 to TRBJ1-2; maybe TRBD1 (6 bases). Germline V gene lookup returns CDR1 SGHDN and CDR2 FVKESK. Trimming stripped 0 bases from V and 8 bases from J, with 19 bases between. This CDR3 has 16 residues.

The chain is built from TRBV5-5 and TRBJ2-7; 8 positions match TRBD2. Per germline, CDR1 SGHKS and CDR2 YYEKEE (reference sequence). The junction had 9 bases not matched to a gene; V was cut back by 3 bases and J by 4 bases. The CDR3 spans 15 residues. The CDR3 DNA is TGTGCCAGCAGCTCTTCCCGGGTAGCGGGATACGAGCAGTACTTC. Protein sequence: CASSSSRVAGYEQYF.

The chain carries TRBV25-1 and TRBJ1-6; TRBD1 might be the D (6 bases). The length of the CDR3 is 15 residues. Trimming removed 1 base at V and 7 bases at J, with 11 bases between. Germline CDR1 MGHDK, CDR2 SYGVNS. The DNA for the CDR3 is TGTGCCAGCAGTGAATGGACAGAGGAGAATTCACCCCTCCACTTT. Translated, it gives CASSEWTEENSPLHF. Drawing the rest from reference TRBV25-1 and TRBJ1-6, the complete variable domain is EADIYQTPRYLVIGTGKKITLECSQTMGHDKMYWYQQDPGMELHLIHYSYGVNSTEKGDLSSESTVSRIRTEHFPLTLESARPSHTSQYLCASSEWTEENSPLHFGNGTRLTVT.

For this clone: Relative to the germline gene, one junction end is altered; a read error may explain this. This chain uses TRBV7-7 with TRBJ2-7; D is possibly TRBD2 (5 bases). The CDR3 length is 13 residues. Germline values: CDR1 SSHAT, CDR2 FNYEAQ (reference sequence). The CDR3 is CASSLALGWEQYF. CDR3 DNA: TGTGCTAGCAGCCTAGCTCTAGGCTGGGAGCAGTACTTC.

This chain joins TRBV6-1 and TRBJ2-7; the match to TRBD1 covers 9 bases. The V segment lost 10 bases and the J segment 7 bases; nucleotides outside the gene matches: 8. CDR3 length equals 12 residues. From germline, CDR1 is MNHNS and CDR2 SASEGT. Here the CDR3 reads CATNRGQWEQYF. As DNA, the CDR3 is TGTGCCACCAACAGGGGGCAGTGGGAGCAGTACTTC.

This clone was seen more than once but under ten times. The V call is TRBV6-4, the J call TRBJ1-1; tentative D call: TRBD1 (6 bases). Per germline, CDR1 MRHNA and CDR2 SNTAGT. V was cut by 4 bases and J by 5 bases, with 17 bases left in between. The CDR3 runs 15 residues. The CDR3, as DNA: TGTGCCAGCAGTGCGACAACAGGGATCGGGACTGAAGCTTTCTTT. This sequence encodes CASSATTGIGTEAFF.

This chain joins TRBV14 and TRBJ2-1; D is possibly TRBD2 (5 bases). The CDR3 contains 11 residues. CDR1 SGHDN and CDR2 FVKESK come from the germline V gene. V lost 4 bases and J lost 8, with 6 bases in between. The CDR3 nucleotides are TGTGCCAGCAGCCGAGGGTATGAGCAGTTCTTC. Translation gives CASSRGYEQFF.

V gene TRBV2 combines with J gene TRBJ2-1, with TRBD2 matching 10 bases. This CDR3 region has 18 residues. The germline V gene has CDR1 SNHLY and CDR2 FYNNEI. Trimming took 4 bases from V and 4 from J; bases not matched to a gene: 13. The DNA of the CDR3 is TGTGCCAGCAGTGGGGACTTCAGCGGGAGGGCCTTTTACAATGAGCAGTTCTTC. The encoded protein is CASSGDFSGRAFYNEQFF.

In this sample, this clone is medium-sized (0.01 to 0.1%). The V call is TRBV7-2, the J call TRBJ1-2; 8 bases are a match to TRBD1. Germline CDR1 reads SGHTA; CDR2 reads FQGNSA. The V and J ends lost 3 bases and 8 bases, in that order; junction bases with no gene match: 8. The CDR3 consists of 14 residues. The DNA for the CDR3 is TGTGCCAGCAGCTTGTTGTGGACAGGGAACGGCTACACCTTC. Its protein is CASSLLWTGNGYTF.

This clone was seen more than once but under ten times. The V and J genes are TRBV7-8 and TRBJ2-1; the match to TRBD2 covers 9 bases. The CDR3 contains 16 residues. In germline, CDR1 is SGHVS, CDR2 FQNEAQ. J gave up 5 bases and V 3 bases, and 8 bases lay outside the gene matches. CDR3 loop: CASSFALAGRNNEQFF. DNA of the CDR3: TGTGCCAGCAGCTTCGCACTAGCGGGCAGGAACAATGAGCAGTTCTTC.

In DNA, the CDR3 is TGTGCCAGCAGCTCGACTCTAGCGGGGGGAAGCACAGATACGCAGTATTTT. This encodes CASSSTLAGGSTDTQYF. This chain uses TRBV7-3 with TRBJ2-3; 11 bases match TRBD2. The CDR3 extends over 17 amino acids. Losses at the gene ends were 4 bases for V and 0 bases for J; bases not matched to a gene: 6. Germline values: CDR1 SGHTA, CDR2 FQGTGA.

The V and J genes are TRBV7-6 and TRBJ1-2, with D tentatively TRBD1 (5 bases). Germline V CDR1 and CDR2: SGHVS, FNYEAQ. This CDR3 spans 14 amino acids. Trimming left V 1 base short and J 5 bases short, with 11 bases between. CDR3 sequence reads: CASSLVAGGYGYTF. The DNA of the CDR3 is TGTGCCAGCAGCTTAGTTGCGGGGGGGTATGGCTACACCTTC.

The chain links TRBV11-2 to TRBJ2-7; D gene unclear. Deletions cut 5 bases from V and 0 bases from J, with 8 bases between. This CDR3 is 13 amino acids long. The germline CDR1 and CDR2 sequences are SGHAT and FQNNGV. The CDR3: CASSPYNSYEQYF. The DNA of the CDR3 is TGTGCCAGCAGCCCATACAACTCCTACGAGCAGTACTTC.

This clone was counted between two and nine times. The rearrangement joins TRBV19 to TRBJ1-2, with D maybe TRBD1 (5 bases). CDR1 and CDR2 (germline): LNHDA, SQIVND (reference sequence). Trimming pared 2 bases from V and 4 bases from J, leaving 14 bases between. CDR3 length equals 15 residues. The CDR3 here is CASSIPRQYPYGYTF. The DNA of the CDR3 is TGTGCCAGTAGTATACCCAGACAGTACCCCTATGGCTACACCTTC.

Worth noting for this clone: The sample holds other DNA sequences that translate to the same CDR3. This chain uses TRBV13 with TRBJ2-3; 7 bases map to TRBD2. The germline V gene has CDR1 PRHDT and CDR2 FYEKMQ (reference sequence). This CDR3 region has 15 residues. V was clipped by 5 bases and J by 2 bases; unmatched bases: 7. The CDR3: CASSLGGSFTDTQYF. Here the CDR3 DNA reads TGTGCCAGCAGCCTGGGGGGGTCCTTCACAGATACGCAGTATTTT.

The gene calls are TRBV27 and TRBJ2-1; 9 bases agree with TRBD1. The CDR3 is 16 residues long. Per the germline V gene, CDR1 is MNHEY and CDR2 is SMNVEV (reference sequence). With 6 bases clipped from V and 7 bases from J, the junction kept 13 bases outside the gene matches. The CDR3 spells CASRHGDRGQGNEQFF. The CDR3 DNA is TGTGCCAGCAGACATGGGGATAGGGGACAGGGAAATGAGCAGTTCTTC.